The rows below give T cell receptor beta chains drawn from one sample of a study of OX40 agonist ivuxolimab in advanced cancers. Sequenced by immunoSEQ multiplex PCR; TCRdb stores in-frame clones only, minus some. Among about 77,000 clones listed, around 86% were seen once. Sequenced material: CD4+ or CD8+ T cells sorted from blood, taken in a trial of the OX40 agonist ivuxolimab. Receptors were obtained from an adult with an advanced solid tumor such as melanoma, head and neck, liver or kidney cancer. Both conserved end residues are part of each CDR3. Each record gives: clone size, J gene, V gene, D gene, CDR3 length, CDR3 protein, CDR3 DNA. A D gene is named only where the DNA matches it firmly. For some rows the clone size is stated as once, few or many, or as a class when expanded; others skip it.

clone size: -
J gene: TRBJ2-1
V gene: TRBV14
D gene: TRBD2
CDR3 length: 15
CDR3 protein: CASSPLAGPNNEQFF
CDR3 DNA: TGTGCCAGCAGCCCCTTAGCGGGGCCGAACAATGAGCAGTTCTTC

clone size: -
J gene: TRBJ1-2
V gene: TRBV27
D gene: -
CDR3 length: 16
CDR3 protein: CASSLGGGGRNYGYTF
CDR3 DNA: TGTGCCAGCAGTTTGGGGGGAGGGGGTAGAAACTATGGCTACACCTTC

clone size: -
J gene: TRBJ2-5
V gene: TRBV7-9
D gene: TRBD1
CDR3 length: 15
CDR3 protein: CASSLNGQGWETQYF
CDR3 DNA: TGTGCCAGCAGCTTAAATGGACAGGGATGGGAGACCCAGTACTTC

clone size: -
J gene: TRBJ1-2
V gene: TRBV2
D gene: -
CDR3 length: 14
CDR3 protein: CASSEATGRDGYTF
CDR3 DNA: TGTGCCAGCAGTGAAGCTACCGGGCGAGATGGCTACACCTTC

clone size: -
J gene: TRBJ2-1
V gene: TRBV7-8
D gene: -
CDR3 length: 13
CDR3 protein: CASSLSNLGGQFF
CDR3 DNA: TGTGCCAGCAGCTTAAGCAACCTGGGGGGGCAGTTCTTC

clone size: -
J gene: TRBJ1-3
V gene: TRBV11-2
D gene: -
CDR3 length: 17
CDR3 protein: CASSRRAARSAGNTIYF
CDR3 DNA: TGTGCCAGCAGCCGAAGGGCGGCCAGGTCTGCCGGAAACACCATATATTTT

clone size: -
J gene: TRBJ2-3
V gene: TRBV7-2
D gene: TRBD2
CDR3 length: 17
CDR3 protein: CASSFRGSGGFSDTQYF
CDR3 DNA: TGTGCCAGCAGCTTCCGAGGTAGCGGGGGTTTTTCAGATACGCAGTATTTT

clone size: -
J gene: TRBJ1-2
V gene: TRBV6-5
D gene: -
CDR3 length: 12
CDR3 protein: CATVSVGRGYTF
CDR3 DNA: TGTGCCACCGTTTCCGTAGGGCGAGGCTACACCTTC

clone size: -
J gene: TRBJ1-6
V gene: TRBV4-3
D gene: -
CDR3 length: 19
CDR3 protein: CASSQDPTVQGAPLSPLHF
CDR3 DNA: TGCGCCAGCAGCCAAGATCCCACGGTGCAGGGAGCACCCCTGTCACCCCTCCACTTT

clone size: -
J gene: TRBJ2-5
V gene: TRBV7-3
D gene: TRBD2
CDR3 length: 15
CDR3 protein: CASSSDSGARETQYF
CDR3 DNA: TGTGCCAGCAGCTCCGACAGCGGGGCTAGGGAGACCCAGTACTTC

clone size: -
J gene: TRBJ2-5
V gene: TRBV18
D gene: TRBD2
CDR3 length: 16
CDR3 protein: CASSPPSGGGDETQYF
CDR3 DNA: TGTGCCAGCTCACCACCGAGCGGGGGTGGGGATGAGACCCAGTACTTC

clone size: -
J gene: TRBJ2-3
V gene: TRBV5-1
D gene: TRBD1
CDR3 length: 16
CDR3 protein: CASSLGGQEFTDTQYF
CDR3 DNA: TGCGCCAGCAGCTTGGGGGGACAGGAGTTCACAGATACGCAGTATTTT

clone size: -
J gene: TRBJ2-2
V gene: TRBV7-4
D gene: -
CDR3 length: 13
CDR3 protein: CASSFANTGELFF
CDR3 DNA: TGTGCCAGCAGCTTCGCGAACACCGGGGAGCTGTTTTTT

clone size: -
J gene: TRBJ1-2
V gene: TRBV30
D gene: TRBD1
CDR3 length: 13
CDR3 protein: CAWSRDREAGYTF
CDR3 DNA: TGTGCCTGGAGTCGGGACAGGGAAGCGGGCTACACCTTC

clone size: -
J gene: TRBJ1-1
V gene: TRBV10-3
D gene: TRBD1
CDR3 length: 14
CDR3 protein: CAISWDRGGSEAFF
CDR3 DNA: TGTGCCATCAGTTGGGACAGGGGAGGGTCTGAAGCTTTCTTT

clone size: -
J gene: TRBJ2-7
V gene: TRBV5-1
D gene: TRBD2
CDR3 length: 17
CDR3 protein: CASSLVIAGAAGYEQYF
CDR3 DNA: TGCGCCAGCAGCTTGGTGATAGCGGGGGCCGCCGGCTACGAGCAGTACTTC

clone size: -
J gene: TRBJ2-4
V gene: TRBV13
D gene: -
CDR3 length: 16
CDR3 protein: CASRLRGSRTKNIQYF
CDR3 DNA: TGTGCCAGCAGACTCAGGGGCAGCAGGACCAAAAACATTCAGTACTTC

clone size: -
J gene: TRBJ2-7
V gene: TRBV25-1
D gene: TRBD1
CDR3 length: 15
CDR3 protein: CASSPLDRFQYEQYF
CDR3 DNA: TGTGCCAGCAGTCCCTTGGACAGGTTTCAATACGAGCAGTACTTC

clone size: -
J gene: TRBJ1-5
V gene: TRBV5-6
D gene: -
CDR3 length: 14
CDR3 protein: CASSLQGSNQPQHF
CDR3 DNA: TGTGCCAGCAGCTTGCAAGGTAGCAATCAGCCCCAGCATTTT

clone size: -
J gene: TRBJ1-4
V gene: TRBV5-1
D gene: -
CDR3 length: 14
CDR3 protein: CASRIGTDNEKLFF
CDR3 DNA: TGCGCCAGCAGGATAGGGACGGACAATGAAAAACTGTTTTTT

clone size: -
J gene: TRBJ2-7
V gene: TRBV28
D gene: -
CDR3 length: 14
CDR3 protein: CASSLPDRSYEQYF
CDR3 DNA: TGTGCCAGCAGTTTACCCGACAGATCCTACGAGCAGTACTTC

clone size: -
J gene: TRBJ2-7
V gene: TRBV5-1
D gene: -
CDR3 length: 14
CDR3 protein: CASSLDKGASEQYF
CDR3 DNA: TGCGCCAGCAGCTTGGACAAAGGGGCTTCCGAGCAGTACTTC

clone size: -
J gene: TRBJ2-3
V gene: TRBV7-6
D gene: -
CDR3 length: 16
CDR3 protein: CASSSRGGASTDTQYF
CDR3 DNA: TGTGCCAGCAGCTCCCGAGGGGGAGCGAGCACAGATACGCAGTATTTT

clone size: -
J gene: TRBJ2-3
V gene: TRBV7-3
D gene: TRBD2
CDR3 length: 16
CDR3 protein: CASSLGTSVSTDTQYF
CDR3 DNA: TGTGCCAGCAGCTTGGGGACTAGCGTCTCCACAGATACGCAGTATTTT

clone size: -
J gene: TRBJ1-5
V gene: TRBV7-9
D gene: -
CDR3 length: 14
CDR3 protein: CASSATGPSRPQHF
CDR3 DNA: TGTGCCAGCAGCGCGACCGGGCCGTCGAGGCCCCAGCATTTT

clone size: -
J gene: TRBJ1-6
V gene: TRBV6-5
D gene: -
CDR3 length: 14
CDR3 protein: CASSPDRINSPLHF
CDR3 DNA: TGTGCCAGCAGCCCAGACAGGATTAATTCACCCCTCCACTTT

clone size: -
J gene: TRBJ2-3
V gene: TRBV7-8
D gene: -
CDR3 length: 13
CDR3 protein: CASSLGSSGTQYF
CDR3 DNA: TGTGCCAGCAGCTTGGGTTCCTCGGGTACGCAGTATTTT

clone size: -
J gene: TRBJ1-2
V gene: TRBV11-2
D gene: TRBD1
CDR3 length: 14
CDR3 protein: CASSPGDSLYGYTF
CDR3 DNA: TGTGCCAGCAGCCCCGGGGACAGTCTCTATGGCTACACCTTC

clone size: -
J gene: TRBJ1-5
V gene: TRBV18
D gene: -
CDR3 length: 16
CDR3 protein: CASSTDAGGLNQPQHF
CDR3 DNA: TGTGCCAGCTCAACGGATGCGGGGGGCCTCAATCAGCCCCAGCATTTT

clone size: -
J gene: TRBJ2-7
V gene: TRBV5-1
D gene: -
CDR3 length: 11
CDR3 protein: CASSDPYEQYF
CDR3 DNA: TGCGCCAGCAGCGATCCCTACGAGCAGTACTTC

clone size: once
J gene: TRBJ2-3
V gene: TRBV7-9
D gene: -
CDR3 length: 13
CDR3 protein: CASSLGLTDTQYF
CDR3 DNA: TGTGCCAGCAGCTTAGGCCTCACAGATACGCAGTATTTT

clone size: once
J gene: TRBJ1-6
V gene: TRBV11-2
D gene: -
CDR3 length: 13
CDR3 protein: CASSLQGSSPLHF
CDR3 DNA: TGTGCCAGCAGCTTGCAGGGTAGTTCACCCCTCCACTTT

clone size: once
J gene: TRBJ1-3
V gene: TRBV6-5
D gene: -
CDR3 length: 15
CDR3 protein: CASRPGRISGNTIYF
CDR3 DNA: TGTGCCAGCAGGCCCGGACGGATCTCTGGAAACACCATATATTTT

clone size: -
J gene: TRBJ1-1
V gene: TRBV7-2
D gene: TRBD1
CDR3 length: 14
CDR3 protein: CASSVGQGNTEAFF
CDR3 DNA: TGTGCCAGCAGCGTAGGACAGGGGAACACTGAAGCTTTCTTT

clone size: -
J gene: TRBJ2-3
V gene: TRBV7-3
D gene: TRBD2
CDR3 length: 16
CDR3 protein: CASSLRGSGGPDTQYF
CDR3 DNA: TGTGCCAGCAGCTTAAGAGGTAGCGGGGGCCCAGATACGCAGTATTTT